This T cell receptor (beta chain) was obtained from a study of human T cells and chemical hapten exposure. Study details: Patch testing was performed with 0.01% DPC on the upper back, with reading at 6 days. Study observations and caveats: Compared to controls, expanded TCRs made significantly more large clusters of similar CDR3s.

This CDR3 is built from 11 residues. Per germline, CDR1 MDHEN and CDR2 SYDVKM. Trimming removed 3 bases at V and 4 bases at J, with 3 bases between. This clonotype occurred many times. Its antigen is unknown. TCRdb redid the calling of the RACE reads with MiXCR, one entry per CDR3 protein. The sample lists tens of thousands of distinct CDR3 sequences; around 9.6% were seen once. Time point specified: pre-sensitization, week 0. Treatment denoted: therapeutic diphenylcyclopropenone sensitization with weekly scalp DPC. This TCR was recovered from a woman aged 40 to 55 with alopecia areata. Some clones in this sample may be carry-over from other donors' samples. The V and J genes are TRBV28 and TRBJ1-1; D not resolved. The sample in question was whole blood, obtained in connection with sensitization to the hapten diphenylcyclopropenone (DPC). The CDR3 reads CASSLSTEAFF. The CDR3 bases are TGTGCCAGCAGTTTGAGCACTGAAGCTTTCTTT.